A single sample is the source of the 29 T cell receptor beta chains below, sequenced in a study of T-cell reconstitution after alpha-beta-depleted transplantation in children. It was with unique molecular identifiers that the TCRbeta library was prepared. TCRdb passed the PCR reads through MiXCR, listing each CDR3 protein once. The sample lists more than 550,000 distinct CDR3 sequences; over 9.5% were seen once. The sample here was PBMCs from the stem cell graft donor, taken from the stem cell graft. Receptors were obtained from a human donor who donated a stem cell graft to a child with acute myeloid leukemia.

The chain links TRBV5-1 to TRBJ2-7; 11 nucleotides match TRBD2. V trimming: 2 bases; J trimming: 9 bases; junction bases outside the gene matches: 19. The CDR3 has 18 amino acids. Germline CDR1 and CDR2: SGHRS and YFSETQ. The CDR3 loop is CASSFVAPGLAGWRGQYF. DNA of the CDR3: TGCGCCAGCAGCTTCGTAGCACCCGGACTAGCGGGTTGGCGCGGGCAGTACTTC.

This clonotype appeared a few times. The chain recombines TRBV29-1 with TRBJ2-7; D might be TRBD1 or TRBD2, each matching 5 bases. There are 13 residues in the CDR3. CDR1 and CDR2 from the germline V gene are SQVTM and ANQGSEA. V was pared by 4 bases and J by 2 bases, with 12 bases between. CDR3 in amino acids: CSVVRDRTYEQYF. CDR3 coding DNA: TGCAGCGTTGTTAGGGACCGAACCTACGAGCAGTACTTC.

This clonotype showed up just once. This sequence joins TRBV28 and TRBJ1-1; D perhaps matches TRBD1 (5 bases). CDR1 is MDHEN, CDR2 SYDVKM, per germline. The CDR3 runs 15 residues. Trimming left V 5 bases short and J 4 bases short, with 17 bases between. The CDR3 spells CASSGAVAGGTEAFF. For the CDR3, the DNA is TGTGCCAGCAGTGGGGCGGTAGCGGGGGGCACTGAAGCTTTCTTT.

The chain combines TRBV6-1 with TRBJ2-7; TRBD1 is a possible D gene (6 bases). The germline V gene encodes CDR1 MNHNS and CDR2 SASEGT. V lost 6 bases to trimming and J lost 1 base, with 19 bases between them. The CDR3 sequence is 16 residues long. The CDR3 DNA follows: TGTGCCAGCAGAGTTGCCGGGACACTCGGATCCTACGAGCAGTACTTC. Translation: CASRVAGTLGSYEQYF.

The DNA of the CDR3 is TGTGCCAGCAGCATGGTAGGGGACAGGGGGCAGCCCCAGCATTTT. It encodes CASSMVGDRGQPQHF. This chain links TRBV7-2 with TRBJ1-5; 11 nucleotides line up with TRBD1. This CDR3 region has 15 residues. CDR1 and CDR2 from the germline V gene are SGHTA and FQGNSA. V shed 5 bases and J 7 bases; nucleotides not matched to a gene: 7.

Many counts were recorded for this clonotype. The chain has TRBV27 and TRBJ2-7; TRBD1 agrees at 8 bases. The CDR3 contains 12 residues. Germline loops: CDR1 MNHEY, CDR2 SMNVEV (reference sequence). Unmatched junction bases numbered 2, after V lost 5 bases and J lost 5 bases. CDR3 DNA sequence: TGTGCCAGCAGTAGACAGGGGAACGAGCAGTACTTC. It specifies CASSRQGNEQYF.

As regards this clonotype: A much bigger clone sits one base away, suggesting this may be a read error. V gene TRBV30 combines with J gene TRBJ1-1; weak D call: TRBD1 (5 bases). Germline loops: CDR1 GTSNPN, CDR2 SVGIG (reference sequence). The CDR3 is made up of 12 amino acids. In DNA, the CDR3 is TGTGCCTGGGCCCCAGGAGGGACTGAAGCTTGCTTT. It translates to CAWAPGGTEACF.

This clonotype was counted a few times. This rearrangement joins TRBV3-1 to TRBJ2-7; D tentatively reads TRBD1 or TRBD2 (5 bases each). V was shortened by 2 bases and J by 3 bases, with 14 bases between the two germline ends. The CDR3 covers 15 residues. The germline gives CDR1 LGHDT, CDR2 YNNKEL (reference sequence). CDR3 loop: CASSQPRDGRYEQYF. CDR3 nucleotide sequence: TGTGCCAGCAGCCAACCCCGGGACGGTCGCTACGAGCAGTACTTC.

CDR3 in amino acids: CASSLATGTVMYEQYF. The CDR3 nucleotides read TGTGCCAGCAGTTTAGCGACCGGGACAGTGATGTACGAGCAGTACTTC. The chain is built from TRBV12-3 or TRBV12-4 and TRBJ2-7, with TRBD1 matching over 7 bases. With V trimmed by 0 bases and J by 4 bases, 9 bases remained unmatched. The CDR3 totals 16 residues.

The rearrangement links TRBV29-1 to TRBJ2-2; TRBD1 is a possible D gene (6 bases). Germline CDR1 SQVTM, CDR2 ANQGSEA. The V end was cut by 4 bases, the J end by 5 bases, with 17 bases between. There are 15 residues in the CDR3. CDR3 bases: TGCAGCGTTGTAGGGGCCAGGGGAAGTACCGGGGAGCTGTTTTTT. Protein product: CSVVGARGSTGELFF.

This clonotype was seen a few times. CDR3 sequence: CASSPPVGDTQYF. CDR3 DNA sequence: TGTGCCAGCAGCCCCCCGGTCGGAGATACGCAGTATTTT. The genes are TRBV6-2 or TRBV6-3 and TRBJ2-3; no definite D call. The germline V gene has CDR1 MNHEY and CDR2 SVGEGT. This CDR3 is built from 13 residues. V lost 6 bases and J lost 5, with 12 bases in between.

The chain uses TRBV27 and TRBJ2-1; no firm D call. The CDR3 contains 16 residues. Per germline, CDR1 MNHEY and CDR2 SMNVEV (reference sequence). The V gene lost 6 bases and the J gene lost 1 base, with 16 bases spanning the gap. CDR3: CASRTFFRKSYNEQFF. The CDR3 region has the DNA TGTGCCAGCAGGACCTTTTTTAGAAAGTCCTACAATGAGCAGTTCTTC.

The gene calls are TRBV29-1 and TRBJ2-1, with D uncertain. The CDR3 length is 12 residues. V lost 4 bases and J 9 bases, leaving 13 bases between the germline ends. Germline values: CDR1 SQVTM, CDR2 ANQGSEA. The CDR3, as DNA: TGCAGCGTTGGGATTACAGCGATTGAGCAGTTCTTC. It encodes CSVGITAIEQFF.

Concerning this clonotype: Mismatch with germline at one junction end may stem from a read error. This chain joins TRBV7-9 and TRBJ2-5; D remains ambiguous. The length of the CDR3 is 17 residues. The V gene's germline CDR1 is SEHNR and CDR2 FQNEAQ (reference sequence). CDR3 DNA: TGTGCCAGCAGCCGCACTGGAGAACCTTCGACCGGAGAGACCCAGTGCTTC. This translates into CASSRTGEPSTGETQCF. Variable domain in full (rest from reference TRBV7-9 and TRBJ2-5): DTGVSQNPRHKITKRGQNVTFRCDPISEHNRLYWYRQTLGQGPEFLTYFQNEAQLEKSRLLSDRFSAERPKGSFSTLEIQRTEQGDSAMYLCASSRTGEPSTGETQCFGPGTRLLVL.

At least ten counts were recorded for this clonotype. This chain joins TRBV4-3 and TRBJ2-1, with D possibly being TRBD1 (5 bases). The CDR3 sequence is 11 residues long. V lost 1 base to trimming and J lost 12 bases, with 7 bases between them. Per the germline V gene, CDR1 is LGHNA and CDR2 is YSLEER. Written as DNA, the CDR3 is TGCGCCAGCAGCCAAGGGACATTGCAGTTCTTC. Protein sequence: CASSQGTLQFF.

This clonotype came up a few times. V is TRBV20-1 and J is TRBJ2-7; 8 positions agree with TRBD1. The length of the CDR3 is 14 residues. Losses at the gene ends were 0 bases for V and 9 bases for J; bases not matched to a gene: 10. Germline CDR1 is DFQATT and CDR2 is SNEGSKA (reference sequence). The CDR3 DNA is TGCAGTGCTAGAGATCGGGGGACAGGTCTAAGGCAGTACTTC. This translates into CSARDRGTGLRQYF.

The chain links TRBV5-1 to TRBJ1-4; possibly TRBD1 for D (6 bases). CDR1 is SGHRS and CDR2 is YFSETQ in the germline V gene. Trimming shortened V by 0 bases and J by 2 bases, and 20 bases separated the two germline ends. This CDR3 has 19 residues. Here the CDR3 reads CASSLGVSGIRGTNEKLFF. In nucleotides, the CDR3 is TGCGCCAGCAGCTTGGGAGTCTCGGGAATCAGGGGCACTAATGAAAAACTGTTTTTT.

The rearrangement joins TRBV28 to TRBJ2-2; 12 bases match TRBD2. CDR1 is MDHEN and CDR2 is SYDVKM in the germline V gene. The V segment lost 5 bases and the J segment 4 bases; nucleotides outside the gene matches: 5. The CDR3 totals 16 residues. The CDR3 DNA reads TGTGCCAGCAGTCAGGGACTAGCGGGCCCCACCGGGGAGCTGTTTTTT. It codes for CASSQGLAGPTGELFF.

In its sample, this clonotype was seen many times. CDR3 sequence: CSVGLGPTSNQPQHF. In nucleotides, the CDR3 is TGCAGCGTTGGTTTGGGACCGACTAGCAATCAGCCCCAGCATTTT. The V and J genes are TRBV29-1 and TRBJ1-5; D might be TRBD1 (5 bases). Per germline, CDR1 SQVTM and CDR2 ANQGSEA. The CDR3 totals 15 residues. The V and J ends lost 4 bases and 0 bases respectively, with 13 bases between them.

This clonotype was counted at least ten times. The genes are TRBV6-5 and TRBJ2-3; the match to TRBD2 covers 12 bases. The germline V gene has CDR1 MNHEY and CDR2 SVGAGI. After removal of 0 bases from V and 2 bases from J, the junction contained 6 bases not matched to a gene. The CDR3 is made up of 18 amino acids. This chain's CDR3 is CASSYSTLAGGPTDTQYF. In DNA form, the CDR3 reads TGTGCCAGCAGTTACTCGACACTAGCGGGAGGACCCACAGATACGCAGTATTTT.

V gene TRBV20-1 combines with J gene TRBJ1-2; D is unresolved. Looked up from germline, CDR1 is DFQATT and CDR2 is SNEGSKA (reference sequence). This CDR3 is built from 13 residues. Trimming took 6 bases from V and 0 from J, leaving 11 bases between them. The CDR3 DNA is TGCAGTGCCCCCGGTGAGCCTAACTATGGCTACACCTTC. This sequence encodes CSAPGEPNYGYTF.

This clonotype was observed many times. The chain has TRBV29-1 and TRBJ2-2, with TRBD1 as a possible D gene (7 bases). This CDR3 is 14 amino acids long. Per the germline V gene, CDR1 is SQVTM and CDR2 is ANQGSEA. V lost 6 bases to trimming and J lost 5 bases, with 16 bases between them. The CDR3 nucleotides read TGCAGCGTCGAGGAGGGGGCGCAGACCGGGGAGCTGTTTTTT. This encodes CSVEEGAQTGELFF.

To note about this clonotype: A much larger clonotype is one base distant, so this may be a read error. The conserved phenylalanine or tryptophan is not found at the CDR3 terminus, so this likely reflects a read error. This rearrangement joins TRBV20-1 to TRBJ2-1; 12 positions match TRBD2. The CDR3 contains 16 residues. With 3 bases clipped from V and 2 bases from J, the junction kept 5 bases outside the gene matches. The germline gives CDR1 DFQATT, CDR2 SNEGSKA (reference sequence). The CDR3 here is CSASSLAGGAYNEQFL. Written as DNA, the CDR3 is TGCAGTGCTAGTTCCCTAGCGGGAGGGGCCTACAATGAGCAGTTCTTA.

This clonotype was observed a few times. This chain joins TRBV29-1 and TRBJ2-7, with unresolved D. CDR3 length equals 16 residues. The V end lost 2 bases, the J end lost 5 bases, and 22 bases lay between the germline ends. Germline V gene data show CDR1 as SQVTM and CDR2 as ANQGSEA. Written as DNA, the CDR3 is TGCAGCGTTGAATCCAGGAATCGAAAGGCACCGAACGAGCAGTACTTC. Residues: CSVESRNRKAPNEQYF.

The chain joins TRBV6-6 to TRBJ1-2; 7 bases align to TRBD1. Germline assignment: CDR1 MNHNY and CDR2 SVGAGI (reference sequence). The CDR3 is made up of 13 amino acids. V trimming: 2 bases; J trimming: 7 bases; junction bases outside the gene matches: 4. The CDR3 DNA is TGTGCCAGCAGTTACACAGGGGAGGGTGGCTACACCTTC. It yields the protein CASSYTGEGGYTF.

The sample holds a few counts of this clonotype. V gene TRBV19 combines with J gene TRBJ2-6; D possibly uses TRBD1 or TRBD2 (5 bases each). The V end lost 7 bases, the J end lost 4 bases, and 17 bases lay between the germline ends. Germline V gene sequence: CDR1 LNHDA, CDR2 SQIVND (reference sequence). The CDR3 sequence is 16 residues long. CDR3 sequence: CASTLLEGSGANVLTF. The CDR3, as DNA: TGTGCCAGTACCCTCCTTGAGGGGTCCGGGGCCAACGTCCTGACTTTC.

This clonotype appeared a few times. This rearrangement joins TRBV6-1 to TRBJ1-1, with a possible D match to TRBD1 (5 bases). The CDR3 extends over 15 amino acids. Trimming left V 2 bases short and J 2 bases short, with 12 bases between. From germline, CDR1 is MNHNS and CDR2 SASEGT. CDR3 bases: TGTGCCAGCAGTGAAAGGGAAAGGGGCAACACTGAAGCTTTCTTT. This codes for CASSERERGNTEAFF.

In nucleotides, the CDR3 is TGTGCCAGCAGCCGTTCCCAGACTAGCGGGAGCTCCTACGAGCAGTACTTC. It codes for CASSRSQTSGSSYEQYF. This chain joins TRBV13 and TRBJ2-7; 12 nucleotides align to TRBD2. V dropped 5 bases and J dropped 0; count of bases not matched to a gene: 8. Germline CDR1 is PRHDT and CDR2 is FYEKMQ (reference sequence). The CDR3 contains 17 residues.

The rearrangement joins TRBV5-5 to TRBJ2-3, with D possibly matching TRBD1 (6 bases). Germline V gene data show CDR1 as SGHKS and CDR2 as YYEKEE (reference sequence). The CDR3 consists of 15 residues. V shed 1 base and J shed 5 bases, with 14 bases lying between them. The CDR3 region has the DNA TGTGCCAGCAGCTTGCAGGGGTCCTCGGGAGATACGCAGTATTTT. It codes for CASSLQGSSGDTQYF.